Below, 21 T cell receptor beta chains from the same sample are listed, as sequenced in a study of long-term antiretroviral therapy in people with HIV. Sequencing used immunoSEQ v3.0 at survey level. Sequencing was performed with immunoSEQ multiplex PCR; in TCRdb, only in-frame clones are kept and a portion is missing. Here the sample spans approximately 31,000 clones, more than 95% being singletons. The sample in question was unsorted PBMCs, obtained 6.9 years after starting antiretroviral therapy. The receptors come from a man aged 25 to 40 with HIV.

The CDR3 nucleotides are TGTGCCAGCTCAACCGGACAGGGGGCCGAGCAGTACTTC. Encoded protein: CASSTGQGAEQYF. The gene calls are TRBV18 and TRBJ2-7, with 11 bases identical to TRBD1. After removal of 5 bases from V and 6 bases from J, the junction contained 3 bases not matched to a gene. Germline-derived CDR1 and CDR2 are KGHSH and LQKENI. The CDR3 loop spans 13 amino acids.

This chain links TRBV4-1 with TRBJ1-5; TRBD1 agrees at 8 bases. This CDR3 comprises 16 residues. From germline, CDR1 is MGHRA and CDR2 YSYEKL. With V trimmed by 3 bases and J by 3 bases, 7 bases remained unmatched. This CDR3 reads CASSQTGTGFNQPQHF. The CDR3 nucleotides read TGCGCCAGCAGCCAGACCGGGACAGGTTTCAATCAGCCCCAGCATTTT.

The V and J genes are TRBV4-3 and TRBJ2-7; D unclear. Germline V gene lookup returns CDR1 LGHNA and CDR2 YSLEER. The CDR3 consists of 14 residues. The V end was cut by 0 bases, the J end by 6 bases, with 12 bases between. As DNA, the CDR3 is TGCGCCAGCAGCCAAGATCTGGCTTCGGGCGAGCAGTACTTC. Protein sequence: CASSQDLASGEQYF.

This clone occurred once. This CDR3 reads CASSLSPNTEAFF. CDR3 nucleotides: TGTGCCAGCAGCTTGAGTCCGAACACTGAAGCTTTCTTT. The genes are TRBV13 and TRBJ1-1, with D unresolved. This CDR3 contains 13 residues. The germline V gene has CDR1 PRHDT and CDR2 FYEKMQ (reference sequence). Trimming removed 3 bases from V and 1 base from J, with 6 bases in between.

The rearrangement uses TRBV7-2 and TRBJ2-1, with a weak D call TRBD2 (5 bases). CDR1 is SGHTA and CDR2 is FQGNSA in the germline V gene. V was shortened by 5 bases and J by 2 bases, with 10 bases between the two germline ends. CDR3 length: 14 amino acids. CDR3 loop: CASSPRGAYNEQFF. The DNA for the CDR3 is TGTGCCAGCAGCCCCCGGGGTGCCTACAATGAGCAGTTCTTC.

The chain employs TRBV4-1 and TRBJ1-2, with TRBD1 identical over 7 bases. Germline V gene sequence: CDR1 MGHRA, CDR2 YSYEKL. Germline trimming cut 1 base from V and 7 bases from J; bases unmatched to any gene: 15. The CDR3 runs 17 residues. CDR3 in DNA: TGCGCCAGCAGCCAAGTTCATAGAGGGGGCACAGTGGGTGGCTACACCTTC. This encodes CASSQVHRGGTVGGYTF.

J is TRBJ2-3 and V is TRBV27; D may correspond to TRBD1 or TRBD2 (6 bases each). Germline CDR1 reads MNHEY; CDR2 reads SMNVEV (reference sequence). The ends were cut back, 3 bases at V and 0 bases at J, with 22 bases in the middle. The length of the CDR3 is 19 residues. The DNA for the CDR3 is TGTGCCAGCAGTTTCGGGCCAAGGGGGGACCTACGCAGCACAGATACGCAGTATTTT. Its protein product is CASSFGPRGDLRSTDTQYF.

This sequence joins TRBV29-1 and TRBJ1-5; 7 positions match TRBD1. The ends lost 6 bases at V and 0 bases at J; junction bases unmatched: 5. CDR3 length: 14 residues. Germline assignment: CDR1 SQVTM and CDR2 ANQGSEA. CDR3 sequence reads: CSVRQGDSNQPQHF. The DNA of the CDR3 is TGCAGCGTCCGACAGGGAGATAGCAATCAGCCCCAGCATTTT. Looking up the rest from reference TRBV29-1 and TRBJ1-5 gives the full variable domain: SAVISQKPSRDICQRGTSLTIQCQVDSQVTMMFWYRQQPGQSLTLIATANQGSEATYESGFVIDKFPISRPNLTFSTLTVSNMSPEDSSIYLCSVRQGDSNQPQHFGDGTRLSIL.

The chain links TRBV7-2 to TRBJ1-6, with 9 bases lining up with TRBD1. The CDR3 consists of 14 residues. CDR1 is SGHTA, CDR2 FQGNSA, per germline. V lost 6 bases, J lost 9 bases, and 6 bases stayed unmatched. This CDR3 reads CASRPGTGSSPLHF. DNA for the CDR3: TGTGCCAGCAGGCCCGGGACAGGGTCTTCACCCCTCCACTTT.

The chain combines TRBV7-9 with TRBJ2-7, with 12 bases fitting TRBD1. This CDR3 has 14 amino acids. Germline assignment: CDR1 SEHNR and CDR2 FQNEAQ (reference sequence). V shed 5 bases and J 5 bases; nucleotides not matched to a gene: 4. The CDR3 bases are TGTGCCAGCAGCCTGGGACAGGGGGCAAACGAGCAGTACTTC. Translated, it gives CASSLGQGANEQYF.

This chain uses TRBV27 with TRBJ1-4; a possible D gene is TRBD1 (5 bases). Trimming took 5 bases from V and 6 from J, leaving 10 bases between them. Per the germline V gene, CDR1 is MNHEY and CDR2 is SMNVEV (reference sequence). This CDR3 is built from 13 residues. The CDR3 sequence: CASSILGDEKLFF. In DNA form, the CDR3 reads TGTGCCAGCAGTATTCTAGGGGATGAAAAACTGTTTTTT.

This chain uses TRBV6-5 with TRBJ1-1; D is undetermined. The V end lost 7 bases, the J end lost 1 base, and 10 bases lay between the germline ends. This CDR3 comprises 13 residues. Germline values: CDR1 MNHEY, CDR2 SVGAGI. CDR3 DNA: TGTGCCAGCACTCGCCCAGGGAACACTGAAGCTTTCTTT. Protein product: CASTRPGNTEAFF.

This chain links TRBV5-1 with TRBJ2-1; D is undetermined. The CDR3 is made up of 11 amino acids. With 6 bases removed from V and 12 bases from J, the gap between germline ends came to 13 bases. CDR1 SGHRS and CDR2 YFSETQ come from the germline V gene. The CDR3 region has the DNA TGCGCCAGCAAATTGACGGCAAGGCAGTTCTTC. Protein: CASKLTARQFF.

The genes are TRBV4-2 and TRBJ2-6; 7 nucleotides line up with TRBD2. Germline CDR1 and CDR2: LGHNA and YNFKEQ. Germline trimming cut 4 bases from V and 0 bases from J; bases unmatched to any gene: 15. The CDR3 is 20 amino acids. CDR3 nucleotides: TGTGCCAGCAGCCCCCCCCGCGGGGAGCGGGGAACCTCTGGGGCCAACGTCCTGACTTTC. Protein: CASSPPRGERGTSGANVLTF.

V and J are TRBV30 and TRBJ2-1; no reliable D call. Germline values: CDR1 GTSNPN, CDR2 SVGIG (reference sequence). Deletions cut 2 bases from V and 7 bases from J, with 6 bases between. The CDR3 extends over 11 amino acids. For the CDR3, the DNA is TGTGCCTGGAGTCCGGAAAATGAGCAGTTCTTC. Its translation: CAWSPENEQFF.

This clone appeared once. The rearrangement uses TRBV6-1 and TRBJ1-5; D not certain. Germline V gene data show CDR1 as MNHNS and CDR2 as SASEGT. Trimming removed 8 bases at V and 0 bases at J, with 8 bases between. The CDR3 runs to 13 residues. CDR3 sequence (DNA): TGTGCCAGCTCATTTGATAGCAATCAGCCCCAGCATTTT. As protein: CASSFDSNQPQHF.

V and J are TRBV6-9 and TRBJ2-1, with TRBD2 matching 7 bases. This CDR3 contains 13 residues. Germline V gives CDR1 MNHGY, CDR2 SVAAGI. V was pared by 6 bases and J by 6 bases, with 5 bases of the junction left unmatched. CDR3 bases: TGTGCCAGCAGGCCCGGGGGGACCAATGAGCAGTTCTTC. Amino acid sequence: CASRPGGTNEQFF.

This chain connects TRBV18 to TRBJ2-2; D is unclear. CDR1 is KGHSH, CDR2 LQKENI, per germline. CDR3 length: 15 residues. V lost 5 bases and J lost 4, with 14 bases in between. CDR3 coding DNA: TGTGCCAGCTCAACACGGGCCGGTACCACCGGGGAGCTGTTTTTT. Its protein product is CASSTRAGTTGELFF.

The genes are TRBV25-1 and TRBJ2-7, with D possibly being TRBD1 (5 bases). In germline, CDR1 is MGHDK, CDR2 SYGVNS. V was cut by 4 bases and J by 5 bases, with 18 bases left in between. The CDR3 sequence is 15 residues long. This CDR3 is CASSADRGPRDEQYF. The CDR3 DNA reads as TGTGCCAGCAGTGCAGACAGAGGCCCCCGTGACGAGCAGTACTTC.

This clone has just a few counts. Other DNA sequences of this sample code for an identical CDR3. CDR3 sequence reads: CASSQSGTGELFF. The DNA for the CDR3 is TGTGCCAGCAGCCAGTCTGGGACCGGGGAGCTGTTTTTT. This chain connects TRBV14 to TRBJ2-2; D remains ambiguous. V was trimmed by 3 bases and J by 5 bases, leaving 7 bases between them. The CDR3 runs to 13 residues. Germline-derived CDR1 and CDR2 are SGHDN and FVKESK. The complete variable domain, with remaining parts taken from reference TRBV14 and TRBJ2-2, reads EAGVTQFPSHSVIEKGQTVTLRCDPISGHDNLYWYRRVMGKEIKFLLHFVKESKQDESGMPNNRFLAERTGGTYSTLKVQPAELEDSGVYFCASSQSGTGELFFGEGSRLTVL.

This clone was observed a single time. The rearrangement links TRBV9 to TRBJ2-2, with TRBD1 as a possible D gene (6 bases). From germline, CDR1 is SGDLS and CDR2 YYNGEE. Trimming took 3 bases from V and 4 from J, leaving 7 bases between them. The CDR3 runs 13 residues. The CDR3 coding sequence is TGTGCCAGCAGCGGAGGGGGCACCGGGGAGCTGTTTTTT. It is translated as CASSGGGTGELFF.